Below are 32 T cell receptor beta chains sequenced from a single sample in a study of blood T cell repertoires in COVID-19. Data came from immunoSEQ multiplex PCR; TCRdb stores just in-frame clones and leaves some out. The sample has nearly 55,000 clones, approximately 84% seen once; the top ten hold more than 13%. The specimen sequenced was peripheral blood. The receptor source for this set is a human donor with active or convalescent COVID-19. The donor label of this sample is uncertain.

The CDR3 region has the DNA TGCAGTGCTAATTCCGGTCACGAGCAGTACTTC. Its protein is CSANSGHEQYF. The V and J genes are TRBV20-1 and TRBJ2-7; no firm D call. Germline V gene lookup returns CDR1 DFQATT and CDR2 SNEGSKA (reference sequence). The CDR3 totals 11 residues. The V and J ends lost 4 bases and 5 bases respectively, with 9 bases between them.

The rearrangement links TRBV2 to TRBJ1-5; 11 nucleotides match TRBD1. Trimming took 6 bases from V and 1 from J; bases not matched to a gene: 2. The V gene's germline CDR1 is SNHLY and CDR2 FYNNEI. The CDR3 is 15 amino acids. The CDR3 is CASRGDRGSNQPQHF. The CDR3 nucleotides read TGTGCCAGCAGAGGGGACAGGGGGAGCAATCAGCCCCAGCATTTT.

This clone was picked up a small number of times. The rearrangement joins TRBV12-3 or TRBV12-4 to TRBJ1-2, with a tentative D call TRBD1 (5 bases). Trimming shortened V by 6 bases and J by 1 base, and 6 bases separated the two germline ends. This CDR3 has 12 residues. CDR3 in DNA: TGTGCCAGCAGAAGGGGTAACTATGGCTACACCTTC. Residues: CASRRGNYGYTF.

V is TRBV6-1 and J is TRBJ2-1; 7 bases are a match to TRBD1. This CDR3 has 16 residues. V was pared by 2 bases and J by 6 bases, with 10 bases of the junction left unmatched. Germline V lookup: CDR1 MNHNS, CDR2 SASEGT. CDR3 sequence reads: CASSERAGGTLNEQFF. CDR3 bases: TGTGCCAGCAGTGAAAGGGCAGGGGGAACCCTCAATGAGCAGTTCTTC.

The V call is TRBV27, the J call TRBJ1-2; D is uncertain. Germline V gene sequence: CDR1 MNHEY, CDR2 SMNVEV (reference sequence). CDR3 length equals 13 residues. V shed 3 bases and J shed 4 bases, with 9 bases lying between them. The CDR3 protein is CASSFTGSYGYTF. DNA for the CDR3: TGTGCCAGCAGTTTCACCGGGTCCTATGGCTACACCTTC.

The V gene is TRBV30, the J gene TRBJ1-5; no definite D call. The germline V and J ends were trimmed by 2 bases and 3 bases, with 8 bases remaining between them. The CDR3 is 13 residues long. Germline lookup yields CDR1 GTSNPN and CDR2 SVGIG (reference sequence). CDR3 DNA: TGTGCCTGGAGTATCGACACCAATCAGCCCCAGCATTTT. It is translated as CAWSIDTNQPQHF.

This clone was seen a few times. V gene TRBV4-3 combines with J gene TRBJ2-2, with a weak D call TRBD2 (6 bases). Per the germline V gene, CDR1 is LGHNA and CDR2 is YSLEER. The V end lost 0 bases, the J end lost 9 bases, and 11 bases lay between the germline ends. The CDR3 spans 14 residues. The DNA for the CDR3 is TGCGCCAGCAGCCAAGAAGGCGGGGAGCGGGAGCTGTTTTTT. Residues: CASSQEGGERELFF.

The chain recombines TRBV10-1 with TRBJ1-3; D remains ambiguous. V lost 11 bases, J lost 1 base, and 12 bases lay in between. The CDR3 runs 13 residues. Germline V gene lookup returns CDR1 WNHNN and CDR2 SYGVQD (reference sequence). The CDR3 sequence is CALRGRSGNTIYF. DNA of the CDR3: TGCGCCCTCAGAGGAAGGTCTGGAAACACCATATATTTT.

V usage is TRBV4-1 and J usage is TRBJ2-5, with 9 bases that match TRBD2. The germline gives CDR1 MGHRA, CDR2 YSYEKL. V shed 4 bases and J 5 bases; nucleotides not matched to a gene: 2. The CDR3 sequence is 13 residues long. The CDR3, as DNA: TGCGCCAGCAGCCTTAGCGGGAGTGAGACCCAGTACTTC. As protein: CASSLSGSETQYF.

The rearrangement links TRBV30 to TRBJ1-4; D unresolved. Trimming removed 0 bases from V and 3 bases from J, with 11 bases in between. The germline V gene has CDR1 GTSNPN and CDR2 SVGIG (reference sequence). The CDR3 extends over 15 amino acids. The CDR3, as DNA: TGTGCCTGGAGTGTAATTCATACAGCTAATGAAAAACTGTTTTTT. Protein: CAWSVIHTANEKLFF.

The CDR3 DNA sequence: TGCAGCGTCCGTCTTCCAACTAGCGGGAGCCCCCGGGCAGATACGCAGTATTTT. It codes for CSVRLPTSGSPRADTQYF. This chain joins TRBV29-1 and TRBJ2-3, with 11 bases aligning to TRBD2. Trimming removed 6 bases from V and 4 bases from J; junction bases left unmatched: 18. This CDR3 spans 18 amino acids. Germline CDR1 and CDR2: SQVTM and ANQGSEA.

This chain connects TRBV9 to TRBJ2-3; 8 bases line up with TRBD1. This CDR3 is 19 amino acids long. CDR1 and CDR2 from the germline V gene are SGDLS and YYNGEE. V lost 3 bases, J lost 1 base, and 16 bases stayed unmatched. Here the CDR3 DNA reads TGTGCCAGCAGCGCCGGGCCCTTAAGACAGGGGCTGGGCACAGATACGCAGTATTTT. Translating it yields CASSAGPLRQGLGTDTQYF.

This clone showed up just a few times. The chain couples TRBV29-1 to TRBJ1-4; TRBD1 matches at 8 bases. The V gene end was trimmed by 7 bases and the J gene end by 7 bases; junction bases not matched to a gene: 5. This CDR3 comprises 12 residues. Germline CDR1 and CDR2: SQVTM and ANQGSEA. The CDR3 DNA sequence: TGCAGCGGGGGACAGGTTGGTGAAAAACTGTTTTTT. Encoded protein: CSGGQVGEKLFF.

The chain joins TRBV6-1 to TRBJ2-1; D is possibly TRBD1 (6 bases). There are 14 residues in the CDR3. Between the trimmed V and J ends, which lost 2 bases and 5 bases, there was a span of 10 bases. CDR1 is MNHNS and CDR2 is SASEGT in the germline V gene. Written as DNA, the CDR3 is TGTGCCAGCAGTGAATTATGGGACAACAATGAGCAGTTCTTC. It codes for CASSELWDNNEQFF.

V and J are TRBV5-1 and TRBJ1-4; TRBD1 aligns across 9 bases. The V and J ends lost 0 bases and 0 bases, in that order; junction bases with no gene match: 3. Germline V gives CDR1 SGHRS, CDR2 YFSETQ. The CDR3 runs 17 residues. The CDR3: CASSLGTGVATNEKLFF. For the CDR3, the DNA is TGCGCCAGCAGCTTGGGGACAGGGGTGGCAACTAATGAAAAACTGTTTTTT.

DNA for the CDR3: TGTGCCAGCAGCTTGTACCGTGGTGCTAGCGGGAGTTACGAGCAGTACTTC. It is translated as CASSLYRGASGSYEQYF. The rearrangement joins TRBV7-9 to TRBJ2-7; 10 nucleotides line up with TRBD2. The CDR3 totals 17 residues. CDR1 and CDR2 (germline): SEHNR, FQNEAQ (reference sequence). Germline trimming cut 3 bases from V and 4 bases from J; bases unmatched to any gene: 12. The variable domain in full, with the rest retrieved from reference TRBV7-9 and TRBJ2-7, is DTGVSQNPRHKITKRGQNVTFRCDPISEHNRLYWYRQTLGQGPEFLTYFQNEAQLEKSRLLSDRFSAERPKGSFSTLEIQRTEQGDSAMYLCASSLYRGASGSYEQYFGPGTRLTVT.

The table lists this clone with a few counts. CDR3 coding DNA: TGTGCCAGCAGCTTAGTACGACTGGACTACGAGCAGTACTTC. This encodes CASSLVRLDYEQYF. This chain connects TRBV7-8 to TRBJ2-7, with D uncertain. The CDR3 is 14 amino acids. V lost 1 base and J 3 bases, leaving 10 bases between the germline ends. Per germline, CDR1 SGHVS and CDR2 FQNEAQ.

The chain carries TRBV21-1 and TRBJ2-1; the table gives TRBD1 as D, unverified against the DNA. TRBV21-1 is an annotated pseudogene. This CDR3 is 16 amino acids long. The CDR3 DNA follows: TGTGCCAGCAGCAAAGGGGGACAGGGGGGATACAATGAGCAGTTCTTC. As protein: CASSKGGQGGYNEQFF.

The chain joins TRBV18 to TRBJ2-5; 8 bases are shared with TRBD2. CDR1 is KGHSH and CDR2 is LQKENI in the germline V gene. Germline trimming cut 2 bases from V and 5 bases from J; bases unmatched to any gene: 7. The CDR3 is 15 amino acids. The CDR3 loop is CASSPGKREWETQYF. The CDR3 DNA reads TGTGCCAGCTCACCAGGGAAGCGGGAGTGGGAGACCCAGTACTTC.

The rearrangement links TRBV19 to TRBJ2-2, with D perhaps matching TRBD1 (5 bases). The CDR3 runs to 17 residues. Germline CDR1 LNHDA, CDR2 SQIVND (reference sequence). Trimming took 3 bases from V and 0 from J, leaving 14 bases between them. CDR3 nucleotide sequence: TGTGCCAGTAGTATCGGCAGGGATTACGCGAACACCGGGGAGCTGTTTTTT. This codes for CASSIGRDYANTGELFF. Supplemented by reference TRBV19 and TRBJ2-2, the full variable domain reads DGGITQSPKYLFRKEGQNVTLSCEQNLNHDAMYWYRQDPGQGLRLIYYSQIVNDFQKGDIAEGYSVSREKKESFPLTVTSAQKNPTAFYLCASSIGRDYANTGELFFGEGSRLTVL.

The chain employs TRBV11-3 and TRBJ2-7, with TRBD1 matching 9 bases. The CDR3 extends over 13 amino acids. From germline, CDR1 is SGHNT and CDR2 YENEEA. V trimming: 5 bases; J trimming: 2 bases; junction bases outside the gene matches: 1. The CDR3 nucleotides read TGTGCCAGCAGCCGGGACAGGGCCTACGAGCAGTACTTC. This gives the protein CASSRDRAYEQYF.

V is TRBV5-1 and J is TRBJ2-1; 7 nucleotides match TRBD1. The CDR3 sequence is 16 residues long. Per the germline V gene, CDR1 is SGHRS and CDR2 is YFSETQ. V lost 1 base to trimming and J lost 5 bases; unmatched junction nucleotides: 9. CDR3 loop: CASSLNRQGGDNEQFF. The DNA for the CDR3 is TGCGCCAGCAGCTTGAACAGACAGGGTGGAGACAATGAGCAGTTCTTC. Filled out from reference TRBV5-1 and TRBJ2-1, the complete variable domain reads KAGVTQTPRYLIKTRGQQVTLSCSPISGHRSVSWYQQTPGQGLQFLFEYFSETQRNKGNFPGRFSGRQFSNSRSEMNVSTLELGDSALYLCASSLNRQGGDNEQFFGPGTRLTVL.

The chain has TRBV29-1 and TRBJ2-3; D possibly corresponds to TRBD1 (6 bases). Germline V gene lookup returns CDR1 SQVTM and CDR2 ANQGSEA. V shed 2 bases and J shed 3 bases, with 15 bases lying between them. The CDR3 is made up of 15 amino acids. CDR3 protein: CSVENLSGVTDTQYF. CDR3 coding DNA: TGCAGCGTTGAAAATCTCTCAGGGGTTACAGATACGCAGTATTTT.

The rearrangement joins TRBV28 to TRBJ2-5; the D gene is possibly TRBD2 (5 bases). The CDR3 contains 16 residues. Germline CDR1 and CDR2: MDHEN and SYDVKM. Trimming shortened V by 6 bases and J by 5 bases, and 22 bases separated the two germline ends. The CDR3 DNA reads TGTGCCAGCAGGCTAGCCGACCTCCTCCCGGGGGAGACCCAGTACTTC. Translation gives CASRLADLLPGETQYF.

The V call is TRBV6-6, the J call TRBJ2-1, with D perhaps TRBD2 (5 bases). The CDR3 is 17 amino acids. Trimming cost V 6 bases and J 7 bases, with 25 bases left between them. Germline V lookup: CDR1 MNHNY, CDR2 SVGAGI (reference sequence). The CDR3 DNA sequence: TGTGCCAGCAGCCGACCCCCGACGGGATGGAGTGCAAATGAGCAGTTCTTC. It codes for CASSRPPTGWSANEQFF.

As regards this clone: A junction boundary mismatches the germline segment, possibly from a read error. The chain is built from TRBV7-7 and TRBJ2-2, with 10 bases matching TRBD2. The CDR3 runs 15 residues. The germline gives CDR1 SSHAT, CDR2 FNYEAQ (reference sequence). The CDR3 coding sequence is TGTGCTAGCAGCGCCGGGACTAGCGTGGCCGGGGAGCTGTTTTTT. This gives the protein CASSAGTSVAGELFF.

This clone has just one count. This sequence joins TRBV29-1 and TRBJ2-2, with 9 positions matching TRBD2. Trimming at V came to 6 bases and at J to 6 bases, leaving 8 bases not matched to a gene. The CDR3 spans 14 residues. Looked up from germline, CDR1 is SQVTM and CDR2 is ANQGSEA. The CDR3 sequence is CSVFLAGRSGELFF. The CDR3 DNA follows: TGCAGCGTCTTCCTAGCGGGACGGTCCGGGGAGCTGTTTTTT.

The chain couples TRBV5-1 to TRBJ2-1; maybe TRBD2 (5 bases). CDR3 length: 14 residues. CDR1 is SGHRS and CDR2 is YFSETQ in the germline V gene. The germline V and J ends were trimmed by 7 bases and 8 bases, with 19 bases remaining between them. The CDR3 region has the DNA TGCGCCAGCGGCGCGAGGGAGTGGTGGGATGAGCAGTTCTTC. This codes for CASGAREWWDEQFF.

Written as DNA, the CDR3 is TGTGCCAGCAGCTTAAACGGGGTAGAAGAGACCCAGTACTTC. Translated, it gives CASSLNGVEETQYF. V and J are TRBV13 and TRBJ2-5; a possible D gene is TRBD2 (5 bases). Germline CDR1 PRHDT, CDR2 FYEKMQ (reference sequence). This CDR3 contains 14 residues. V lost 2 bases, J lost 3 bases, and 10 bases lay in between.

The rearrangement joins TRBV30 to TRBJ2-5; unclear D gene. CDR3 length equals 12 residues. V gave up 4 bases and J gave up 1 base, with 7 bases separating them. Germline V gene sequence: CDR1 GTSNPN, CDR2 SVGIG (reference sequence). DNA for the CDR3: TGTGCCTGGAAAAGGAGCCAAGAGACCCAGTACTTC. Amino acid sequence: CAWKRSQETQYF.

Here the CDR3 reads CASRGTGQNIQYF. CDR3 in DNA: TGTGCCAGCCGGGGGACAGGGCAAAACATTCAGTACTTC. The rearrangement joins TRBV5-6 to TRBJ2-4; 9 nucleotides match TRBD1. The V gene end was trimmed by 7 bases and the J gene end by 5 bases; junction bases not matched to a gene: 4. CDR3 length equals 13 residues. Looked up from germline, CDR1 is SGHDT and CDR2 is YYEEEE.

The rearrangement links TRBV14 to TRBJ1-1, with a tentative D call TRBD1 (5 bases). Trimming removed 6 bases from V and 7 bases from J, with 15 bases in between. This CDR3 is built from 13 residues. From germline, CDR1 is SGHDN and CDR2 FVKESK. The CDR3 DNA reads TGTGCCAGCAGTCACATCAGGGCTGGTGAAGCTTTCTTT. It yields the protein CASSHIRAGEAFF.